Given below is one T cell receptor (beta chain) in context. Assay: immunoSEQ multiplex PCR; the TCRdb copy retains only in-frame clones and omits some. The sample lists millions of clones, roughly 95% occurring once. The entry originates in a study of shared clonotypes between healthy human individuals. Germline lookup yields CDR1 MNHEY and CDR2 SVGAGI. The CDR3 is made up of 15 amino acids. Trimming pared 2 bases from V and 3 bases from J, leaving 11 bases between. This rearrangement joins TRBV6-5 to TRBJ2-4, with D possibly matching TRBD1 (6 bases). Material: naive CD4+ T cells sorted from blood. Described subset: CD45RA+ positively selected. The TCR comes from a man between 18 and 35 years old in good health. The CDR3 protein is CASSYGGSGKNIQYF. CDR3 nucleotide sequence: TGTGCCAGCAGTTACGGGGGCTCGGGCAAAAACATTCAGTACTTC.